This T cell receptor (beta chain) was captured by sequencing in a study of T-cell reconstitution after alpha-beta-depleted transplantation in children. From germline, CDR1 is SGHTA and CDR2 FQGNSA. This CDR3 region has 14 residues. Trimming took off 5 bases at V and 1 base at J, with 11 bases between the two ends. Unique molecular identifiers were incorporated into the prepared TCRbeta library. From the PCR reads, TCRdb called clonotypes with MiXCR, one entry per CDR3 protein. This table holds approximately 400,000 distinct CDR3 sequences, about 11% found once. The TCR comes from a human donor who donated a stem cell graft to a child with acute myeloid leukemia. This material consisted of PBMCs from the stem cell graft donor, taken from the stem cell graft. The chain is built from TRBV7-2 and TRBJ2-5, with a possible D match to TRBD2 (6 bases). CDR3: CASSGSGAQETQYF. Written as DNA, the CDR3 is TGTGCCAGCAGCGGTAGCGGAGCCCAAGAGACCCAGTACTTC.